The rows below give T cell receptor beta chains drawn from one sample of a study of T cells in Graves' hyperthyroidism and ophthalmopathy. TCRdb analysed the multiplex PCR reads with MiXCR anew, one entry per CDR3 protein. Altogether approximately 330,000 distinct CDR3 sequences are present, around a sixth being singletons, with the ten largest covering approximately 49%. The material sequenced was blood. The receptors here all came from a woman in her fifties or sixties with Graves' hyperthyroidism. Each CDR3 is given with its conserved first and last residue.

cdr3_aa: CSARDYRGATKNIQYF
j_call: TRBJ2-4
v_call: TRBV20-1

cdr3_aa: CASSDAGLTGELFF
j_call: TRBJ2-2
v_call: TRBV10-1

cdr3_aa: CASSRKGGTDTQYF
j_call: TRBJ2-3
v_call: TRBV12-3/TRBV12-4

cdr3_aa: CASSPGYLEPGELFF
j_call: TRBJ2-2
v_call: TRBV7-9

cdr3_aa: CASSEGLGQVFNTEAFF
j_call: TRBJ1-1
v_call: TRBV6-1

cdr3_aa: CASSYPFGGSPLHF
j_call: TRBJ1-6
v_call: TRBV6-2/TRBV6-3

cdr3_aa: CASSPNPRGSGDTQYF
j_call: TRBJ2-3
v_call: TRBV7-9

cdr3_aa: CSATPDFNEQFF
j_call: TRBJ2-1
v_call: TRBV20-1

cdr3_aa: CASSSTLNTEAFF
j_call: TRBJ1-1
v_call: TRBV7-9

cdr3_aa: CASSTSGQGITEAFF
j_call: TRBJ1-1
v_call: TRBV5-1

cdr3_aa: CASSETSNQPQHF
j_call: TRBJ1-5
v_call: TRBV6-1

cdr3_aa: CSARGLSGHQPQHF
j_call: TRBJ1-5
v_call: TRBV20-1

cdr3_aa: CASSSPLKQDTYSGNTIYF
j_call: TRBJ1-3
v_call: TRBV7-9

cdr3_aa: CSVDGSRGLNEQFF
j_call: TRBJ2-1
v_call: TRBV29-1

cdr3_aa: CSAEDLGQGAAGYTF
j_call: TRBJ1-2
v_call: TRBV20-1

cdr3_aa: CASSPQLGSNQPQHF
j_call: TRBJ1-5
v_call: TRBV12-3/TRBV12-4

cdr3_aa: CASSLGASGGTDTQYF
j_call: TRBJ2-3
v_call: TRBV7-6

cdr3_aa: CSVEGASGSSYNEQFF
j_call: TRBJ2-1
v_call: TRBV29-1

cdr3_aa: CASSLYGEGSSYEQYF
j_call: TRBJ2-7
v_call: TRBV12-3/TRBV12-4

cdr3_aa: CASATQDGDTGELFF
j_call: TRBJ2-2
v_call: TRBV11-2

cdr3_aa: CASSKQGAEDYGYTF
j_call: TRBJ1-2
v_call: TRBV6-1

cdr3_aa: CAYDHGPTGNTIYF
j_call: TRBJ1-3
v_call: TRBV30

cdr3_aa: CATSLGSSYNEQFF
j_call: TRBJ2-1
v_call: TRBV6-1

cdr3_aa: CASSHVRDRYNEQFF
j_call: TRBJ2-1
v_call: TRBV4-1

cdr3_aa: CASSDGVTQETQYF
j_call: TRBJ2-5
v_call: TRBV10-2

cdr3_aa: CASRPFAGEREQFF
j_call: TRBJ2-1
v_call: TRBV28

cdr3_aa: CSVRGQGEKLFF
j_call: TRBJ1-4
v_call: TRBV29-1

cdr3_aa: CASSQDTGLRGQAFF
j_call: TRBJ1-1
v_call: TRBV4-2

cdr3_aa: CASSMSRDLNEQFF
j_call: TRBJ2-1
v_call: TRBV19

cdr3_aa: CASRGGQAGVTEAFF
j_call: TRBJ1-1
v_call: TRBV6-1

cdr3_aa: CASSLGGGGAPNTEAFF
j_call: TRBJ1-1
v_call: TRBV12-3/TRBV12-4

cdr3_aa: CASSQIDFQEGFYGYTF
j_call: TRBJ1-2
v_call: TRBV4-1

cdr3_aa: CASSLSPAPYEQYF
j_call: TRBJ2-7
v_call: TRBV5-1

cdr3_aa: CRRGSGTNPGTQYF
j_call: TRBJ2-5
v_call: TRBV20-1

cdr3_aa: CASSYTWVTVGAKNIQYF
j_call: TRBJ2-4
v_call: TRBV5-5

cdr3_aa: CASSSGQAGQETQYF
j_call: TRBJ2-5
v_call: TRBV5-1

cdr3_aa: CSARDGQGRDQPQHF
j_call: TRBJ1-5
v_call: TRBV20-1

cdr3_aa: CASSLGPGGVTEAFF
j_call: TRBJ1-1
v_call: TRBV5-1

cdr3_aa: CSVVQGTHGYTF
j_call: TRBJ1-2
v_call: TRBV29-1

cdr3_aa: CASSISPSWRGDTDTQYF
j_call: TRBJ2-3
v_call: TRBV19

cdr3_aa: CASSLWGANLSGNTIYF
j_call: TRBJ1-3
v_call: TRBV5-5

cdr3_aa: CASSIGQGGDTEAFF
j_call: TRBJ1-1
v_call: TRBV19

cdr3_aa: CASSEESGAQPQHF
j_call: TRBJ1-5
v_call: TRBV2

cdr3_aa: CSVQGQGGSMETQYF
j_call: TRBJ2-5
v_call: TRBV29-1

cdr3_aa: CATSDSRQGSDTQYF
j_call: TRBJ2-3
v_call: TRBV24-1

cdr3_aa: CASSQTSGRPRSSYNEQFF
j_call: TRBJ2-1
v_call: TRBV7-2